This T cell receptor beta chain was captured in a study of T cells expressing NK-cell markers (dated by TCRdb to the early 2020s). Background for the entire study: TCR beta-chain repertoires were profiled in sorted CD3+CD56+NKG2C+, CD3+CD56+NKG2C- and CD3+CD56-NKG2C+ T-cell subsets from about 8 donors. All eight donors whose samples were sequenced were randomly selected healthy volunteers, three of them men and five women. Seven of the eight sequenced donors were HCMV-seropositive and one was HCMV-seronegative. The libraries were sequenced on Illumina HiSeq 2000/2500, MiSeq or NextSeq, producing 2 x 150 bp reads. What the research found in general, with its limitations: In more than 5 donors, the dominant CD3+CD56+NKG2C+ clonotypes were found to rank among the top 10 CD8+ clonotypes and to make up roughly 1.0-7.0% of CD8+ T cells. Whether the expanded NKG2C-expressing T cell clones were specific for HCMV antigens remained unclear. Those dominant clonotypes were again the most abundant among CD3+CD56-NKG2C+ cells in four donors, at about 28.3-60.1%.

To determine HCMV serostatus, a commercial ELISA kit was used to detect HCMV-specific IgG in serum. Peripheral blood mononuclear cells were isolated from blood by Ficoll density gradient centrifugation. The germline V gene gives CDR1 as SGDLS and CDR2 as YYNGEE. From the cysteine up to the phenylalanine, the CDR3 has a length of 13 residues. No DNA has been recorded. Sequenced using an Illumina HiSeq 2000. TCR beta cDNA libraries were made by 5'RACE template switching that added a universal primer site and unique molecular identifiers. cDNA synthesis was primed from the TCR beta constant segment, followed by two successive PCR amplification steps. As for the authors' bioinformatics: MIGEC was used to demultiplex reads and group the reads by UMI, and MiTCR was used to assemble and quantify clonotypes. To remove erroneous sequences, TCR cDNA sequences were retained only when supported by two or more reads. The tcR package was used for downstream repertoire analysis, and clonotypes were matched across fractions by CDR3 nucleotide sequence plus V segment. VDJmatch was used to annotate antigen specificity against VDJdb, with one amino acid substitution in CDR3 permitted. TCRdb reprocessed the reads into one record per CDR3 protein sequence, lacking DNA. Here the V and J calls rest on TCRdb's processing, not on the authors' analysis. This sample's listing comprises about 540,000 distinct CDR3 sequences. Roughly 3.5% of the sample is in the top ten clones.

Of note for this clonotype: It lacks a known antigen.

This TCR was sampled from a young man in good health. Donor details come from another sample of the same person, matched by shared clones. The sequence links TRBV9 to TRBJ2-1. Sequences were obtained from blood T cells: a sorted CD56 or NKG2C T cell subset, CD4+ or CD8+ T cells, or bulk PBMC T cells (not recorded which). The CDR3 has the sequence CASSGARPNEQFF.